These 21 T cell receptor beta chains were sequenced from one sample in a study of OX40 agonist ivuxolimab in advanced cancers. The assay was immunoSEQ multiplex PCR, and TCRdb's table has in-frame clones only and misses some. The sample yields tens of thousands of clones, roughly 85% seen once. This specimen consisted of CD4+ or CD8+ T cells sorted from blood, obtained in a trial of the OX40 agonist ivuxolimab. Receptors were obtained from an adult with an advanced solid tumor such as melanoma, head and neck, liver or kidney cancer.

The chain is built from TRBV19 and TRBJ2-7; 11 bases agree with TRBD2. From germline, CDR1 is LNHDA and CDR2 SQIVND (reference sequence). The CDR3 is 16 amino acids. V lost 3 bases and J lost 2; bases outside the gene matches: 6. The CDR3 sequence: CASSIQGLAETYEQYF. DNA of the CDR3: TGTGCCAGTAGTATTCAGGGACTAGCGGAAACCTACGAGCAGTACTTC.

V is TRBV28 and J is TRBJ2-7, with 9 bases identical to TRBD2. The CDR3 runs 16 residues. V lost 2 bases, J lost 2 bases, and 7 bases stayed unmatched. Germline V gene sequence: CDR1 MDHEN, CDR2 SYDVKM. CDR3 nucleotide sequence: TGTGCCAGCAGTTTAGAGGGCGGGAGGGCCCCCTACGAGCAGTACTTC. It encodes CASSLEGGRAPYEQYF.

The chain joins TRBV5-1 to TRBJ2-7, with 10 bases identical to TRBD1. With 3 bases clipped from V and 6 bases from J, the junction kept 6 bases outside the gene matches. The CDR3 length is 14 residues. Germline-derived CDR1 and CDR2 are SGHRS and YFSETQ. The CDR3 protein is CASSSRTGGFEQYF. The CDR3 DNA follows: TGCGCCAGCAGCTCCCGGACAGGGGGATTCGAGCAGTACTTC.

This chain connects TRBV18 to TRBJ2-2; D gene unclear. The V gene's germline CDR1 is KGHSH and CDR2 LQKENI. V gave up 3 bases and J gave up 7 bases, with 12 bases separating them. The CDR3 runs to 14 residues. CDR3 sequence reads: CASSPSLFGGELFF. DNA for the CDR3: TGTGCCAGCTCACCTAGCTTGTTTGGCGGGGAGCTGTTTTTT.

This clone was detected a few times. The rearrangement joins TRBV18 to TRBJ1-2, with TRBD1 matching over 7 bases. With V trimmed by 0 bases and J by 1 base, 8 bases remained unmatched. The germline V gene has CDR1 KGHSH and CDR2 LQKENI. This CDR3 is built from 17 residues. CDR3 sequence (DNA): TGTGCCAGCTCACCACCCCTGACAGGGCAATATAACTATGGCTACACCTTC. As protein: CASSPPLTGQYNYGYTF.

This chain links TRBV6-5 with TRBJ1-5, with D tentatively TRBD1 (5 bases). The ends were cut back, 5 bases at V and 5 bases at J, with 10 bases in the middle. The CDR3 is made up of 13 amino acids. Germline V CDR1 and CDR2: MNHEY, SVGAGI. The CDR3 nucleotides are TGTGCCAGCAGTGACAGACCTTATCAGCCCCAGCATTTT. Translated: CASSDRPYQPQHF.

The chain carries TRBV5-4 and TRBJ1-3, with a tentative D call TRBD1 (6 bases). The germline V gene encodes CDR1 SGHNT and CDR2 YYREEE (reference sequence). The CDR3 is 14 amino acids. Trimming left V 1 base short and J 11 bases short, with 16 bases between. This CDR3 reads CASSLRGQTTAIYF. DNA for the CDR3: TGTGCCAGCAGCTTGCGAGGACAGACGACAGCCATATATTTT.

This chain uses TRBV5-1 with TRBJ1-2; 8 nucleotides align to TRBD1. The V gene end was trimmed by 3 bases and the J gene end by 2 bases; junction bases not matched to a gene: 6. The CDR3 has 15 amino acids. Per the germline V gene, CDR1 is SGHRS and CDR2 is YFSETQ. The CDR3 DNA reads TGCGCCAGCAGCTCACCGACAGGGGCAAACTATGGCTACACCTTC. Its translation: CASSSPTGANYGYTF.

The rearrangement uses TRBV30 and TRBJ1-1; D might be TRBD1 (6 bases). V lost 3 bases to trimming and J lost 0 bases, with 17 bases between them. This CDR3 is built from 16 residues. The germline V gene encodes CDR1 GTSNPN and CDR2 SVGIG (reference sequence). The CDR3 DNA follows: TGTGCCTGGAGACAGGGCTCGGGGTGGGTGAACACTGAAGCTTTCTTT. It translates to CAWRQGSGWVNTEAFF.

The chain has TRBV7-2 and TRBJ1-5; 7 bases line up with TRBD1. CDR3 size: 15 residues. Germline CDR1 reads SGHTA; CDR2 reads FQGNSA. With V trimmed by 2 bases and J by 4 bases, 5 bases remained unmatched. CDR3: CASSLTGAWNQPQHF. The CDR3 DNA sequence: TGTGCCAGCAGCTTAACAGGGGCTTGGAATCAGCCCCAGCATTTT.

The V gene is TRBV27, the J gene TRBJ2-1; 9 bases are shared with TRBD1. Germline trimming cut 7 bases from V and 4 bases from J; bases unmatched to any gene: 8. Germline V lookup: CDR1 MNHEY, CDR2 SMNVEV (reference sequence). This CDR3 has 15 amino acids. The CDR3: CASTGLGTGYNEQFF. CDR3 bases: TGTGCCAGCACCGGCCTCGGGACAGGGTACAATGAGCAGTTCTTC.

This clone turned up a few times. This specimen includes other DNA sequences encoding the same CDR3. This rearrangement joins TRBV7-9 to TRBJ2-5; 11 bases line up with TRBD1. V dropped 5 bases and J dropped 4; count of bases not matched to a gene: 3. Germline assignment: CDR1 SEHNR and CDR2 FQNEAQ (reference sequence). This CDR3 contains 14 residues. DNA of the CDR3: TGTGCCAGCAGCACCGGGACAGGGGGAGAGACCCAGTACTTC. Encoded protein: CASSTGTGGETQYF.

The rearrangement joins TRBV27 to TRBJ2-7; TRBD1 matches at 10 bases. The CDR3 contains 16 residues. V gave up 8 bases and J gave up 3 bases; unmatched junction bases: 13. CDR1 is MNHEY, CDR2 SMNVEV, per germline (reference sequence). The CDR3 loop is CASVPSGTGVIYEQYF. The CDR3 DNA reads as TGTGCCAGCGTCCCGTCGGGGACAGGGGTTATCTACGAGCAGTACTTC.

The chain is built from TRBV29-1 and TRBJ2-3; 7 bases agree with TRBD2. V was pared by 4 bases and J by 15 bases, with 10 bases of the junction left unmatched. Germline V CDR1 and CDR2: SQVTM, ANQGSEA. This CDR3 has 11 amino acids. Here the CDR3 reads CSVALAALQYF. DNA of the CDR3: TGCAGCGTTGCCCTAGCGGCGCTGCAATATTTT.

This chain joins TRBV30 and TRBJ2-2; 7 nucleotides line up with TRBD2. Unmatched junction bases numbered 7, after V lost 0 bases and J lost 3 bases. CDR3 length equals 16 residues. Germline CDR1 is GTSNPN and CDR2 is SVGIG (reference sequence). The DNA of the CDR3 is TGTGCCTGGAGTGTTGGTTGGGGGAGGGACACCGGGGAGCTGTTTTTT. Protein product: CAWSVGWGRDTGELFF.

This clone was found a few times. The chain has TRBV6-1 and TRBJ2-7; no definite D call. The germline gives CDR1 MNHNS, CDR2 SASEGT. CDR3 length: 13 residues. Trimming cost V 3 bases and J 2 bases, with 8 bases left between them. CDR3 protein: CASSEVPPYEQYF. The CDR3 DNA sequence: TGTGCCAGCAGTGAGGTGCCCCCCTACGAGCAGTACTTC.

This rearrangement joins TRBV18 to TRBJ1-2; D perhaps matches TRBD1 (6 bases). Germline V gene data show CDR1 as KGHSH and CDR2 as LQKENI. This CDR3 region has 16 residues. Trimming shortened V by 1 base and J by 3 bases, and 15 bases separated the two germline ends. The CDR3 loop is CASSPRLQGIDYGYTF. Written as DNA, the CDR3 is TGTGCCAGCTCACCACGCCTACAGGGCATAGACTATGGCTACACCTTC.

CDR3 residues: CASSPPTMSTDTQYF. CDR3 nucleotide sequence: TGTGCCAGCAGTCCACCGACGATGAGCACAGATACGCAGTATTTT. The genes are TRBV28 and TRBJ2-3; D is unresolved. V dropped 5 bases and J dropped 0 bases, with 12 bases sitting between them. Germline CDR1 reads MDHEN; CDR2 reads SYDVKM. This CDR3 comprises 15 residues. Together with reference TRBV28 and TRBJ2-3, the CDR3 gives the full variable domain: DVKVTQSSRYLVKRTGEKVFLECVQDMDHENMFWYRQDPGLGLRLIYFSYDVKMKEKGDIPEGYSVSREKKERFSLILESASTNQTSMYLCASSPPTMSTDTQYFGPGTRLTVL.

The chain has TRBV15 and TRBJ2-4; 7 nucleotides agree with TRBD2. The J segment lost 0 bases and the V segment lost 3 bases, leaving 8 bases of the junction unmatched. Looked up from germline, CDR1 is LNHNV and CDR2 is YYDKDF (reference sequence). CDR3 length: 17 amino acids. CDR3 in DNA: TGTGCCACCAGCAGCGGTAGGGACTACTTAGCCAAAAACATTCAGTACTTC. Residues: CATSSGRDYLAKNIQYF. Together with reference TRBV15 and TRBJ2-4, the CDR3 gives the full variable domain: DAMVIQNPRYQVTQFGKPVTLSCSQTLNHNVMYWYQQKSSQAPKLLFHYYDKDFNNEADTPDNFQSRRPNTSFCFLDIRSPGLGDTAMYLCATSSGRDYLAKNIQYFGAGTRLSVL.

This rearrangement joins TRBV5-4 to TRBJ1-3; no clear D. V was clipped by 2 bases and J by 4 bases, with 10 bases between them. The CDR3 runs to 14 residues. Germline V CDR1 and CDR2: SGHNT, YYREEE (reference sequence). CDR3 loop: CASSFSAGGNTIYF. In DNA, the CDR3 is TGTGCCAGCAGCTTTTCCGCGGGAGGAAACACCATATATTTT. The whole variable domain, remainder taken from reference TRBV5-4 and TRBJ1-3, is ETGVTQSPTHLIKTRGQQVTLRCSSQSGHNTVSWYQQALGQGPQFIFQYYREEENGRGNFPPRFSGLQFPNYSSELNVNALELDDSALYLCASSFSAGGNTIYFGEGSWLTVV.

This clone has a single count. V gene TRBV7-9 combines with J gene TRBJ1-1; tentative D call: TRBD1 (6 bases). Trimming took off 2 bases at V and 1 base at J, with 14 bases between the two ends. The CDR3 contains 16 residues. Per germline, CDR1 SEHNR and CDR2 FQNEAQ (reference sequence). CDR3 protein: CASSLRGQGGNTEAFF. The CDR3 coding sequence is TGTGCCAGCAGCTTACGGGGGCAAGGAGGGAACACTGAAGCTTTCTTT. Looking up the rest from reference TRBV7-9 and TRBJ1-1 gives the full variable domain: DTGVSQNPRHKITKRGQNVTFRCDPISEHNRLYWYRQTLGQGPEFLTYFQNEAQLEKSRLLSDRFSAERPKGSFSTLEIQRTEQGDSAMYLCASSLRGQGGNTEAFFGQGTRLTVV.